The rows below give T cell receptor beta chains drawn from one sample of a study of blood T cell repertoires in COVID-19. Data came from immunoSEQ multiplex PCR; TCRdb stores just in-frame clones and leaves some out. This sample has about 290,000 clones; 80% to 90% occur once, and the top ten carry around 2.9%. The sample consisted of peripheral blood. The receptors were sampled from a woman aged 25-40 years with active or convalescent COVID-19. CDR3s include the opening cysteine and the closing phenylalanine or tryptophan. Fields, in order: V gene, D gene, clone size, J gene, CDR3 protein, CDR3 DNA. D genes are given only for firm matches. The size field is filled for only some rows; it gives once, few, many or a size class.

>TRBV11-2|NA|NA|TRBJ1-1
CASSLERVNTEAFF
TGTGCCAGCAGCTTAGAGCGGGTCAACACTGAAGCTTTCTTT
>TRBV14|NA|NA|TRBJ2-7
CASSQVQGNKDEQYF
TGTGCCAGCAGCCAAGTCCAGGGGAATAAGGACGAGCAGTACTTC
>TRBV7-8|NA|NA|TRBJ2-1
CASSSRALYNEQFF
TGTGCCAGCAGCTCCCGTGCTCTATACAATGAGCAGTTCTTC
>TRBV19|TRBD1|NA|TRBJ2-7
CASSTGTGGYEQYF
TGTGCCAGTAGCACCGGGACAGGGGGGTACGAGCAGTACTTC
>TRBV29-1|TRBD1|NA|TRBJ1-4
CSAKDRGRGEKLFF
TGCAGCGCTAAGGACAGGGGGCGCGGGGAAAAACTGTTTTTT
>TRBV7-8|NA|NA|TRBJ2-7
CASSLGNQGREQYF
TGTGCCAGCAGCTTAGGTAATCAGGGGAGAGAGCAGTACTTC
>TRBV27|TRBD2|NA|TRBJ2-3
CASSLFSASGVDTDTQYF
TGTGCCAGCAGTTTATTTTCGGCTAGCGGGGTTGACACAGATACGCAGTATTTT
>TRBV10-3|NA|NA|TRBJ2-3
CAISELKGSTDTQYF
TGTGCCATCAGTGAGTTGAAGGGGAGCACAGATACGCAGTATTTT
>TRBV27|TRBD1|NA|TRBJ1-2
CASGEQGFYGYTF
TGTGCCAGCGGCGAACAGGGGTTTTATGGCTACACCTTC
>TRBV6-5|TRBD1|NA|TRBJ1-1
CASSSTRTGPAFF
TGTGCCAGCAGTTCTACGAGGACAGGACCTGCTTTCTTT
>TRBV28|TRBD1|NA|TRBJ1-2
CASSLGQGVGYTF
TGTGCCAGCAGTTTGGGACAGGGCGTTGGCTACACCTTC
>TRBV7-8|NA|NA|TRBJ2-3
CASSPSPNSSPTDTQYF
TGTGCCAGCAGCCCTAGCCCCAACAGCTCCCCCACAGATACGCAGTATTTT
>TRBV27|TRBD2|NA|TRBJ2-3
CASRLNSGGTDTQYF
TGTGCCAGCAGACTAAACAGCGGGGGCACAGATACGCAGTATTTT
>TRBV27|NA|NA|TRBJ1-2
CASSWGGNVGGYTF
TGTGCCAGCAGTTGGGGGGGCAACGTCGGTGGCTACACCTTC
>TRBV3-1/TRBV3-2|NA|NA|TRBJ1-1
CASSQGPSVGANTEAFF
TGTGCCAGCAGCCAAGGCCCCTCGGTAGGGGCGAACACTGAAGCTTTCTTT
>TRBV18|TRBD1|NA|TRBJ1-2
CASSPGTGSPSGGYTF
TGTGCCAGCTCACCGGGGACAGGGTCCCCCTCGGGCGGCTACACCTTC
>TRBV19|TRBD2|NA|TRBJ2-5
CASSILGLAGGRQETQYF
TGTGCCAGTAGTATTCTGGGACTAGCGGGGGGACGCCAAGAGACCCAGTACTTC
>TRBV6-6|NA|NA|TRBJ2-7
CASYSVLGTDSYEQYF
NA
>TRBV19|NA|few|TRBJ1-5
CASSPVSGANQPQHF
TGTGCCAGTAGTCCCGTAAGCGGGGCCAATCAGCCCCAGCATTTT
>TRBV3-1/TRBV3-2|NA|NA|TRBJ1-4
CASSPRVTNEKLFF
TGTGCCAGCAGCCCCCGGGTGACTAATGAAAAACTGTTTTTT
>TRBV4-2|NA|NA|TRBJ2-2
CASSQELLRGQITGELFF
TGTGCCAGCAGCCAAGAGCTATTAAGGGGACAAATTACCGGGGAGCTGTTTTTT
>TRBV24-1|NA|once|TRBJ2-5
CATSDPSWGPETQYF
TGTGCCACCAGTGATCCGTCGTGGGGGCCAGAGACCCAGTACTTC